These 9 T cell receptor beta chains came from one sample sequenced in a study of siplizumab effects on memory and regulatory T cells. This table comes from immunoSEQ multiplex PCR, and its TCRdb copy is limited to in-frame clones, with some not included. The data hold approximately 100,000 clones, with about 92% observed a single time. Specimen: Tregs sorted from blood. The receptors were gathered from a human donor in good health.

In regard to this clone: At one end the junction does not follow the germline gene, possibly because of a read error. This chain uses TRBV20-1 with TRBJ2-7, with 8 bases that match TRBD1. The CDR3 runs 10 residues. Germline values: CDR1 DFQATT, CDR2 SNEGSKA (reference sequence). The DNA of the CDR3 is TGCAGTGTCGCGACAGGGGTTAATTGGTTC. Protein sequence: CSVATGVNWF.

The rearrangement joins TRBV29-1 to TRBJ1-1; TRBD1 might be the D (5 bases). V lost 5 bases and J 0 bases, leaving 13 bases between the germline ends. Germline lookup yields CDR1 SQVTM and CDR2 ANQGSEA. CDR3 size: 14 residues. The CDR3 region is CSVRNRNMNTEAFF. In DNA form, the CDR3 reads TGCAGCGTTCGTAACAGGAACATGAACACTGAAGCTTTCTTT.

V gene TRBV9 combines with J gene TRBJ1-4; 8 nucleotides align to TRBD1. The CDR3 covers 16 residues. Trimming removed 0 bases from V and 3 bases from J; junction bases left unmatched: 4. CDR1 is SGDLS and CDR2 is YYNGEE in the germline V gene. The CDR3 protein is CASSVGQGAANEKLFF. As DNA, the CDR3 is TGTGCCAGCAGCGTAGGGCAGGGGGCTGCTAATGAAAAACTGTTTTTT.

The genes are TRBV5-5 and TRBJ1-3; D is undetermined. V was cut by 5 bases and J by 0 bases, with 6 bases left in between. From germline, CDR1 is SGHKS and CDR2 YYEKEE (reference sequence). This CDR3 is built from 13 residues. The CDR3 spells CASRASSGNTIYF. The CDR3 DNA reads TGTGCCAGCAGGGCCAGCTCTGGAAACACCATATATTTT.

The chain has TRBV19 and TRBJ2-2; TRBD2 is a possible D gene (6 bases). The CDR3 is made up of 15 amino acids. CDR1 LNHDA and CDR2 SQIVND come from the germline V gene (reference sequence). The V end was cut by 5 bases, the J end by 7 bases, with 17 bases between. The CDR3 bases are TGTGCCAGTAGTGCCCCCGGGAGTTTTGGCGGGGAGCTGTTTTTT. This gives the protein CASSAPGSFGGELFF.

CDR3 nucleotides: TGTGCCAGCAGCTTGGGCGGGTCCTTCTACGAGCAGTACTTC. Translated: CASSLGGSFYEQYF. The chain links TRBV7-9 to TRBJ2-7; D perhaps matches TRBD2 (5 bases). The germline V and J ends were trimmed by 3 bases and 3 bases, with 12 bases remaining between them. Germline V lookup: CDR1 SEHNR, CDR2 FQNEAQ (reference sequence). The CDR3 consists of 14 residues.

The chain has TRBV9 and TRBJ2-3; D may be TRBD1 or TRBD2 (5 bases each). The V end lost 0 bases, the J end lost 4 bases, and 12 bases lay between the germline ends. Germline values: CDR1 SGDLS, CDR2 YYNGEE. The CDR3 sequence is 15 residues long. The CDR3 coding sequence is TGTGCCAGCAGCGTAGATATTCGGGGCCCAGATACGCAGTATTTT. This codes for CASSVDIRGPDTQYF.

This chain connects TRBV28 to TRBJ1-2; 7 bases agree with TRBD1. The CDR3 sequence is 13 residues long. Germline V gives CDR1 MDHEN, CDR2 SYDVKM. V was pared by 3 bases and J by 8 bases, with 6 bases of the junction left unmatched. The CDR3 DNA reads TGTGCCAGCAGTTTGAGGGGGCCATTGGGCTACACCTTC. It yields the protein CASSLRGPLGYTF.

The chain uses TRBV19 and TRBJ1-5; 8 bases match TRBD1. Germline lookup yields CDR1 LNHDA and CDR2 SQIVND (reference sequence). Trimming removed 4 bases from V and 7 bases from J; junction bases left unmatched: 9. This CDR3 comprises 15 residues. CDR3 amino acids: CASSNIGQGGQPQHF. The DNA for the CDR3 is TGTGCCAGTAGTAATATTGGACAGGGCGGGCAGCCCCAGCATTTT. The full variable domain, completed using reference TRBV19 and TRBJ1-5, is DGGITQSPKYLFRKEGQNVTLSCEQNLNHDAMYWYRQDPGQGLRLIYYSQIVNDFQKGDIAEGYSVSREKKESFPLTVTSAQKNPTAFYLCASSNIGQGGQPQHFGDGTRLSIL.